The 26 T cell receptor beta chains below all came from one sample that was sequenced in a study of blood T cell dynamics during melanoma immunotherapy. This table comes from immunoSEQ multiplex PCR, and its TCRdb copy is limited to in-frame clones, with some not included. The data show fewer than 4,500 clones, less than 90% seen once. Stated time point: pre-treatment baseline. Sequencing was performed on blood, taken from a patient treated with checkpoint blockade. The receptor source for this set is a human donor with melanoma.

DNA for the CDR3: TGTGCCAGCAGTGCCCCATACAGGGAGGGGAACACTGAAGCTTTCTTT. Residues: CASSAPYREGNTEAFF. The rearrangement links TRBV27 to TRBJ1-1; perhaps TRBD1 as D (6 bases). This CDR3 contains 16 residues. Trimming removed 5 bases from V and 1 base from J, with 17 bases in between. The germline CDR1 and CDR2 sequences are MNHEY and SMNVEV (reference sequence).

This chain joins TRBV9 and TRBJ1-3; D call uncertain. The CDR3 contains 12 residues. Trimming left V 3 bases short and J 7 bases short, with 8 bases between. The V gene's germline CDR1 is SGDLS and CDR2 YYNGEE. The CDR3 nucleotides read TGTGCCAGCAGCGGGGATTGGAACACCATATATTTT. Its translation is CASSGDWNTIYF.

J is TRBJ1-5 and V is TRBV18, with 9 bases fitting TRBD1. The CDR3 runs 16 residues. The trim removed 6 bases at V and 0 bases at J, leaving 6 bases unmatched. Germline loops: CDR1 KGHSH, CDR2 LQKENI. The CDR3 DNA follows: TGTGCCAGCTCTCCAGGGGACAGGGTTAGCAATCAGCCCCAGCATTTT. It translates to CASSPGDRVSNQPQHF.

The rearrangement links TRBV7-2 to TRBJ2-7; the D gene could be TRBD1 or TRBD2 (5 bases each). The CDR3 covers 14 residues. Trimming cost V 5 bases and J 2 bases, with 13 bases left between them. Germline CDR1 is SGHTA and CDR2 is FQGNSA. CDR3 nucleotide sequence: TGTGCCAGCAGCCCCACCTGGGGGACCTACGAGCAGTACTTC. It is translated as CASSPTWGTYEQYF.

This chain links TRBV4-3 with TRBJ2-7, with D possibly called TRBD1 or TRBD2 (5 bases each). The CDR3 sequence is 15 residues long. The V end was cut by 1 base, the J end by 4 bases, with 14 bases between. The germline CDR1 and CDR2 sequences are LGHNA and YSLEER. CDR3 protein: CASSQVSGASYEQYF. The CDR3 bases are TGCGCCAGCAGCCAAGTTTCCGGGGCCTCTTACGAGCAGTACTTC.

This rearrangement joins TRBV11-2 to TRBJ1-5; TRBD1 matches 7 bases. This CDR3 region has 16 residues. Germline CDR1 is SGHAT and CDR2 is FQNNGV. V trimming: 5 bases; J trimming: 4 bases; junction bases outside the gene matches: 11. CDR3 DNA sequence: TGTGCCAGCAGCCCCCGGGAGGGCAGGGGGAATCAGCCCCAGCATTTT. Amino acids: CASSPREGRGNQPQHF.

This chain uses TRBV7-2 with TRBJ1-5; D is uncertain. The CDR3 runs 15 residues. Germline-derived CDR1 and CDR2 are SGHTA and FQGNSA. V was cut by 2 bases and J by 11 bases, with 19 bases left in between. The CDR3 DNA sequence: TGTGCCAGCAGCTTAAATTTGGGCCAGGCGTACGCCCAGCATTTT. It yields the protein CASSLNLGQAYAQHF.

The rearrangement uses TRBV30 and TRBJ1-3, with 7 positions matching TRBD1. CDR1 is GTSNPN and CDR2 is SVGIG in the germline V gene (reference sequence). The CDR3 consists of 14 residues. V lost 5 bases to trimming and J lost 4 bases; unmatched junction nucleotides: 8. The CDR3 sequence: CAWDEGASGNTIYF. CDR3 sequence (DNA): TGTGCCTGGGACGAGGGGGCATCGGGAAACACCATATATTTT.

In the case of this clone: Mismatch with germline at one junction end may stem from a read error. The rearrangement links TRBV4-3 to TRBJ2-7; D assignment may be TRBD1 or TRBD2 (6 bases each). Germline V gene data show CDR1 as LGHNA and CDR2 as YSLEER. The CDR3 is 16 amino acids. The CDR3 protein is CASSQDQGTPSSEQYF. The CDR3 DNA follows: TGCGCCAGCAGCCAAGATCAGGGGACTCCATCCTCCGAGCAGTACTTC.

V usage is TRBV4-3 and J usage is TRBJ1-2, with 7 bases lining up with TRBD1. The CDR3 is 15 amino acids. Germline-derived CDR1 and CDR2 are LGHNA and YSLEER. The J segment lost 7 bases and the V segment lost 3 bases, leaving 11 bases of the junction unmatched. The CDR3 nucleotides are TGCGCCAGCAGCCAGACAGGGAAACCCTCGGGTGGCTACACCTTC. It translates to CASSQTGKPSGGYTF.

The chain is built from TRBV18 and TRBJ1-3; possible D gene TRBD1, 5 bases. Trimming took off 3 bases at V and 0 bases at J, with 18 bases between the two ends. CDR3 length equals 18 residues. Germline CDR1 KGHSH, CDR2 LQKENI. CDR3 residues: CASSPLGRGARSGNTIYF. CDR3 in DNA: TGTGCCAGCTCACCGCTGGGGAGGGGTGCCCGCTCTGGAAACACCATATATTTT.

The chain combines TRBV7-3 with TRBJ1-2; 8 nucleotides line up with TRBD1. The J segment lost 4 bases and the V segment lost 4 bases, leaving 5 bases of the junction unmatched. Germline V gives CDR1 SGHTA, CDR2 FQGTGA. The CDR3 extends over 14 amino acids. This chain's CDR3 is CASSSSTGGYGYTF. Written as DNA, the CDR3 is TGTGCCAGCAGCTCGAGTACAGGGGGCTATGGCTACACCTTC.

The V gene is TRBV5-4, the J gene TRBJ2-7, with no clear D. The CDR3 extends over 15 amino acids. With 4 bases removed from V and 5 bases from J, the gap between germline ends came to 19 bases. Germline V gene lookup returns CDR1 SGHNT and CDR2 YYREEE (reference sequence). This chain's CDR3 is CASSVWTVRGHEQYF. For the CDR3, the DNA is TGTGCCAGCAGCGTGTGGACCGTTCGCGGCCACGAGCAGTACTTC. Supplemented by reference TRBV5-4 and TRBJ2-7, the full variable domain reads ETGVTQSPTHLIKTRGQQVTLRCSSQSGHNTVSWYQQALGQGPQFIFQYYREEENGRGNFPPRFSGLQFPNYSSELNVNALELDDSALYLCASSVWTVRGHEQYFGPGTRLTVT.

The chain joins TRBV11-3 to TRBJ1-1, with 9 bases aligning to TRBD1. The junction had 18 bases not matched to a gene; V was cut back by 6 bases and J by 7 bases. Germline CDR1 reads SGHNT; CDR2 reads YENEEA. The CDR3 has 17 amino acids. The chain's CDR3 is CASRPSGQGGVRDEAFF. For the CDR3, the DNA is TGTGCCAGCAGACCCTCGGGACAGGGTGGGGTACGTGATGAAGCTTTCTTT.

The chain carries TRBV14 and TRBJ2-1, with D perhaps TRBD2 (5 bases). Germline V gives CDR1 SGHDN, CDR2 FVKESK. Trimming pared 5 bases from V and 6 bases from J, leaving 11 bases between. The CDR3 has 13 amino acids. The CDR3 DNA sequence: TGTGCCAGCAGCGCTAGACGGGGCAATGAGCAGTTCTTC. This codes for CASSARRGNEQFF.

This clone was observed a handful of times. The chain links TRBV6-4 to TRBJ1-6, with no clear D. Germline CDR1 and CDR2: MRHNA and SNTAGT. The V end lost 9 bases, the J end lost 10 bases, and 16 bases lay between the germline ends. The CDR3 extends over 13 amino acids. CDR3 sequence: CASSEVEGSPLHF. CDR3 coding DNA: TGTGCCAGTTCGGAGGTTGAAGGGTCACCCCTCCACTTT.

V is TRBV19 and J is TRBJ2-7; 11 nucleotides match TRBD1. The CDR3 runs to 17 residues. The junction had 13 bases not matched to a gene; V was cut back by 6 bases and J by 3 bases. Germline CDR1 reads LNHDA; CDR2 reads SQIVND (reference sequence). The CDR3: CASSPGAIGTGGYEQYF. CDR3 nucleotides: TGTGCCAGTAGCCCCGGGGCCATCGGGACAGGGGGCTACGAGCAGTACTTC.

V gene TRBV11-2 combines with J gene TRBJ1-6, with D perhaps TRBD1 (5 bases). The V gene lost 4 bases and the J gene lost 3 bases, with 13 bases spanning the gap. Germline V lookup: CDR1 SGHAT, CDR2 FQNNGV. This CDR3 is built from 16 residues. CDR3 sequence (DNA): TGTGCCAGCAGCTCGAGACAGCCCATCTATAATTCACCCCTCCACTTT. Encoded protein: CASSSRQPIYNSPLHF.

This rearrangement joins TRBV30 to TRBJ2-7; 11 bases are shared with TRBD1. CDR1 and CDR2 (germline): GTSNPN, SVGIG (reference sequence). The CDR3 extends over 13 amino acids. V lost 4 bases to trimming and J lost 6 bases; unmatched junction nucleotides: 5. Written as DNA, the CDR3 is TGTGCCTGGAAGAGGACAGGGGGCAGCGAGCAGTACTTC. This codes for CAWKRTGGSEQYF.

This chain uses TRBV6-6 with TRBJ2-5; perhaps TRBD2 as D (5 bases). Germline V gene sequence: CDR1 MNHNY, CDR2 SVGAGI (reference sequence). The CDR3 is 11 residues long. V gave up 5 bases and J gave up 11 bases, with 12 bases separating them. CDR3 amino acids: CASSPRWEQYF. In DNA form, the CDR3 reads TGTGCCAGCAGTCCCCGTTGGGAGCAGTACTTC.

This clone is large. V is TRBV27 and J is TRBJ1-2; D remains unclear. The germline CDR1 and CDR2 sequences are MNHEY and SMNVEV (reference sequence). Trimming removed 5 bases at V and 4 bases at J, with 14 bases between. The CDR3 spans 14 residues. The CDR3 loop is CASSVEGGRYGYTF. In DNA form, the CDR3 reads TGTGCCAGCAGTGTAGAGGGTGGACGCTATGGCTACACCTTC.

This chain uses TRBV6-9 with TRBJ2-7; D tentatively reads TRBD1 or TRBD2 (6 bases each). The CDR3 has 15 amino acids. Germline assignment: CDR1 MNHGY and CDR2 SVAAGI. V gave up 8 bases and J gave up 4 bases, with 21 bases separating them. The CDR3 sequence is CASRTRGLIRYEQYF. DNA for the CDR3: TGTGCCAGCCGGACCCGGGGGCTGATAAGGTACGAGCAGTACTTC.

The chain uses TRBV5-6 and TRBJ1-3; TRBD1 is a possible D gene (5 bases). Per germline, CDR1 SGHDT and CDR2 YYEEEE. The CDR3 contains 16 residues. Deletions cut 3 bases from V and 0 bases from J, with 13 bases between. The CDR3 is CASSYGTGPSGNTIYF. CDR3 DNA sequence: TGTGCCAGCAGCTATGGGACGGGACCCTCTGGAAACACCATATATTTT.

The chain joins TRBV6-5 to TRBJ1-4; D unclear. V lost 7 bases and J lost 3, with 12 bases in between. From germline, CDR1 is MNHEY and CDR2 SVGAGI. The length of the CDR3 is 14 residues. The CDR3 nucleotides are TGTGCCAGCACGCAATCCCCGGCTAATGAAAAACTGTTTTTT. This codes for CASTQSPANEKLFF.

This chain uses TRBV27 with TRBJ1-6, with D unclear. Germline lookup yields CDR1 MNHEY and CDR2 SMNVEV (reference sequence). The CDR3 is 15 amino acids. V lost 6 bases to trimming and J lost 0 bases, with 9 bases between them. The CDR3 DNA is TGTGCCAGCAGCCTAGGGTTCTCCTATAATTCACCCCTCCACTTT. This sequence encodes CASSLGFSYNSPLHF.

CDR3 region: CASSARDSNTEAFF. CDR3 coding DNA: TGTGCCAGCAGCGCCCGGGACAGTAACACTGAAGCTTTCTTT. The genes are TRBV7-9 and TRBJ1-1; 7 nucleotides match TRBD1. CDR1 and CDR2 from the germline V gene are SEHNR and FQNEAQ (reference sequence). Unmatched junction bases numbered 5, after V lost 5 bases and J lost 2 bases. The length of the CDR3 is 14 residues.